A single sample is the source of the 18 T cell receptor beta chains below, sequenced in a study of control samples from healthy donors and cancer patients. Using immunoSEQ multiplex PCR, the repertoire was profiled, and TCRdb retains in-frame clones only, with some absent. This sample has some 130,000 clones, with roughly 92% found just once. The specimen was blood. Receptor source: a man younger than 35 in good health.

The chain is built from TRBV9 and TRBJ1-6; D remains ambiguous. Germline values: CDR1 SGDLS, CDR2 YYNGEE. Trimming pared 0 bases from V and 5 bases from J, leaving 15 bases between. This CDR3 spans 17 amino acids. This CDR3 is CASSVGAVENNNSPLHF. Written as DNA, the CDR3 is TGTGCCAGCAGCGTAGGGGCGGTAGAAAACAATAATTCACCCCTCCACTTT.

Notes on this clone: A junction boundary mismatches the germline segment, possibly from a read error. The chain couples TRBV2 to TRBJ1-1; unclear D gene. Germline V gives CDR1 SNHLY, CDR2 FYNNEI. The CDR3 extends over 11 amino acids. The CDR3 coding sequence is TGTGCCAGCAGAGAAGAGGGTAAAGCTTTCTTT. This codes for CASREEGKAFF.

This clone was counted a single time. DNA for the CDR3: TGTGCCAGTAGTACCACGTCGCAGGTCGTTGGCTACACCTTC. It is translated as CASSTTSQVVGYTF. This chain links TRBV19 with TRBJ1-2; D is undetermined. This CDR3 contains 14 residues. Deletions cut 4 bases from V and 7 bases from J, with 16 bases between. Germline V lookup: CDR1 LNHDA, CDR2 SQIVND (reference sequence).

This sequence joins TRBV7-2 and TRBJ2-5, with D perhaps TRBD2 (5 bases). The CDR3 length is 12 residues. Germline CDR1 and CDR2: SGHTA and FQGNSA. Trimming cost V 5 bases and J 2 bases, with 6 bases left between them. The CDR3 DNA follows: TGTGCCAGCAGCCCGGGACAAGAGACCCAGTACTTC. Protein: CASSPGQETQYF.

The chain carries TRBV29-1 and TRBJ1-2; D is possibly TRBD1 (5 bases). Germline CDR1 is SQVTM and CDR2 is ANQGSEA. The V and J ends lost 6 bases and 7 bases respectively, with 15 bases between them. This CDR3 has 12 amino acids. CDR3 sequence: CSVSSGGSGYTF. The DNA for the CDR3 is TGCAGCGTGTCAAGCGGGGGTTCTGGCTACACCTTC.

The V and J genes are TRBV11-2 and TRBJ2-7; D is unresolved. V was shortened by 1 base and J by 6 bases, with 10 bases between the two germline ends. The CDR3 loop spans 13 amino acids. Per the germline V gene, CDR1 is SGHAT and CDR2 is FQNNGV. The CDR3: CASSLGPGREQYF. The CDR3 coding sequence is TGTGCCAGCAGCTTAGGTCCAGGCCGCGAGCAGTACTTC.

This rearrangement joins TRBV6-5 to TRBJ1-5, with D maybe TRBD1 (5 bases). V dropped 6 bases and J dropped 9 bases, with 12 bases sitting between them. Germline V gene lookup returns CDR1 MNHEY and CDR2 SVGAGI. CDR3 length: 12 residues. The CDR3 nucleotides are TGTGCCAGCAGCCGGGGGGGGTGGCCCCAGCATTTT. Its protein product is CASSRGGWPQHF.

The chain carries TRBV25-1 and TRBJ2-2; D tentatively reads TRBD1 or TRBD2 (5 bases each). The CDR3 loop spans 18 amino acids. In germline, CDR1 is MGHDK, CDR2 SYGVNS. V lost 0 bases to trimming and J lost 5 bases, with 19 bases between them. In DNA, the CDR3 is TGTGCCAGCAGTGAATACGAGGGTAGGGGTCGGGAAACCGGGGAGCTGTTTTTT. Protein sequence: CASSEYEGRGRETGELFF.

The chain combines TRBV6-6 with TRBJ1-6; unclear D gene. Germline loops: CDR1 MNHNY, CDR2 SVGAGI (reference sequence). The CDR3 is 14 residues long. With 7 bases removed from V and 4 bases from J, the gap between germline ends came to 11 bases. The CDR3 DNA is TGTGCCAGCAAGATTACAGATTATAATTCACCCCTCCACTTT. Translating it yields CASKITDYNSPLHF.

The chain employs TRBV6-1 and TRBJ1-2; D is unclear. Trimming removed 3 bases at V and 4 bases at J, with 3 bases between. CDR1 and CDR2 from the germline V gene are MNHNS and SASEGT. There are 11 residues in the CDR3. The CDR3 DNA reads as TGTGCCAGCAGTGAGAGCTATGGCTACACCTTC. It translates to CASSESYGYTF.

This clone was seen just once. The rearrangement uses TRBV6-5 and TRBJ2-1; the D is unclear. Germline assignment: CDR1 MNHEY and CDR2 SVGAGI. CDR3 length: 13 amino acids. V was cut by 10 bases and J by 2 bases, with 12 bases left in between. As DNA, the CDR3 is TGTGCCACCAGAGACGGACCCTACAATGAGCAGTTCTTC. This sequence encodes CATRDGPYNEQFF.

The rearrangement joins TRBV11-2 to TRBJ1-4; the D gene is possibly TRBD1 (6 bases). Trimming shortened V by 1 base and J by 0 bases, and 9 bases separated the two germline ends. Germline V gene data show CDR1 as SGHAT and CDR2 as FQNNGV. CDR3 length equals 16 residues. CDR3 coding DNA: TGTGCCAGCAGCTTAGGGACAGCCCCAACTAATGAAAAACTGTTTTTT. The encoded protein is CASSLGTAPTNEKLFF.

The chain uses TRBV3-1 (or the pseudogene TRBV3-2) and TRBJ2-7, with 8 bases aligning to TRBD1. The CDR3 is made up of 15 amino acids. The germline V gene has CDR1 LGHDT and CDR2 YNNKEL (reference sequence). The V segment lost 0 bases and the J segment 7 bases; nucleotides outside the gene matches: 8. The CDR3 DNA is TGTGCCAGCAGCCAAGACTCGGACAGGGCCAGGGAGCAGTACTTC. It specifies CASSQDSDRAREQYF.

The rearrangement uses TRBV18 and TRBJ1-6; TRBD1 matches at 11 bases. Germline V gene sequence: CDR1 KGHSH, CDR2 LQKENI. With V trimmed by 1 base and J by 4 bases, 9 bases remained unmatched. This CDR3 comprises 19 residues. The CDR3 is CASSPRGQGGSLYNSPLHF. The CDR3 DNA sequence: TGTGCCAGCTCACCACGGGGACAGGGGGGATCTCTTTATAATTCACCCCTCCACTTT.

The rearrangement joins TRBV19 to TRBJ1-2; possible D gene TRBD1, 5 bases. Per the germline V gene, CDR1 is LNHDA and CDR2 is SQIVND (reference sequence). The CDR3 spans 17 residues. V lost 1 base to trimming and J lost 3 bases, with 18 bases between them. The CDR3 coding sequence is TGTGCCAGTAGTATAGCTGCCCGACAGCTATTTCACTATGGCTACACCTTC. Its protein is CASSIAARQLFHYGYTF.

The rearrangement joins TRBV30 to TRBJ1-3; no clear D. CDR3 length: 13 residues. Germline loops: CDR1 GTSNPN, CDR2 SVGIG (reference sequence). The V end was cut by 1 base, the J end by 4 bases, with 8 bases between. The CDR3: CAWSGSRGNTIYF. DNA of the CDR3: TGTGCCTGGAGTGGAAGCAGGGGAAACACCATATATTTT.

The CDR3 sequence is CASSPVYGGELYNEQFF. Here the CDR3 DNA reads TGCGCCAGCAGCCCCGTCTACGGGGGGGAGCTCTACAATGAGCAGTTCTTC. This chain connects TRBV4-1 to TRBJ2-1; 8 nucleotides agree with TRBD2. V shed 4 bases and J 3 bases; nucleotides not matched to a gene: 11. The CDR3 runs 17 residues. The germline V gene encodes CDR1 MGHRA and CDR2 YSYEKL.

This sequence joins TRBV4-1 and TRBJ1-2; 8 nucleotides align to TRBD1. Trimming cost V 4 bases and J 2 bases; bases outside gene matches: 15. The length of the CDR3 is 18 residues. Germline V gene lookup returns CDR1 MGHRA and CDR2 YSYEKL. The CDR3 sequence is CASSRYQDRGRGNYGYTF. The CDR3 region has the DNA TGCGCCAGCAGCCGATATCAAGACAGGGGTAGGGGGAACTATGGCTACACCTTC.